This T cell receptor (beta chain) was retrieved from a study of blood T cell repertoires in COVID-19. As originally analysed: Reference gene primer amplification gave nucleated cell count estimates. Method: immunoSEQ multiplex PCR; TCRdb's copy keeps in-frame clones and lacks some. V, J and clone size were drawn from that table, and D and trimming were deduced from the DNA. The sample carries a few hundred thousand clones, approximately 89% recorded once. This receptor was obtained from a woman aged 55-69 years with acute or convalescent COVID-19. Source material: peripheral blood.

The chain's CDR3 is CSVAQTGVGQPQHF. Written as DNA, the CDR3 is TGCAGCGTGGCTCAAACAGGGGTGGGTCAGCCCCAGCATTTT. The chain links TRBV29-1 to TRBJ1-5; TRBD1 aligns across 7 bases. The trim removed 6 bases at V and 6 bases at J, leaving 11 bases unmatched. The V gene's germline CDR1 is SQVTM and CDR2 ANQGSEA. The CDR3 has 14 residues.